The entry below describes one TCR beta chain. The CDR3 is 15 amino acids. Trimming removed 3 bases from V and 7 bases from J; junction bases left unmatched: 12. Germline lookup yields CDR1 SGDLS and CDR2 YYNGEE. TCRdb's table, derived via immunoSEQ multiplex PCR, lists solely in-frame clones and lacks some. This sample has 300,000 to 400,000 clones, with around 87% found just once. This specimen belongs to a study of blood T cell repertoires in COVID-19. This TCR derives from a woman aged 45-65 years with active or convalescent COVID-19. The sequenced material came from peripheral blood. The chain is built from TRBV9 and TRBJ1-2; 7 nucleotides match TRBD1. This CDR3 reads CASSGGDSYLGGYTF. The CDR3, as DNA: TGTGCCAGCAGCGGAGGGGACAGCTACCTAGGTGGCTACACCTTC. Full variable domain (rest looked up from reference TRBV9 and TRBJ1-2): DSGVTQTPKHLITATGQRVTLRCSPRSGDLSVYWYQQSLDQGLQFLIQYYNGEERAKGNILERFSAQQFPDLHSELNLSSLELGDSALYFCASSGGDSYLGGYTFGSGTRLTVV.